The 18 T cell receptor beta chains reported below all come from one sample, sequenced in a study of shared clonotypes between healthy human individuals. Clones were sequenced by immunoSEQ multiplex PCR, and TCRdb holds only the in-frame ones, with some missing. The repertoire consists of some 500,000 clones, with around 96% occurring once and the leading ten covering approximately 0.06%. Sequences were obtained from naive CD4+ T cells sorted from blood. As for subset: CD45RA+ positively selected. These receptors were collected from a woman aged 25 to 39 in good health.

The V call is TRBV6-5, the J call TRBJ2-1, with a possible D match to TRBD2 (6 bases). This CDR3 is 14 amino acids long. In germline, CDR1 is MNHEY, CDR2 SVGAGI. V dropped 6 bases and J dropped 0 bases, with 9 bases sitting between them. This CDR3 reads CASRDGSSYNEQFF. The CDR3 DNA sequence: TGTGCCAGCAGGGACGGGAGCTCCTACAATGAGCAGTTCTTC.

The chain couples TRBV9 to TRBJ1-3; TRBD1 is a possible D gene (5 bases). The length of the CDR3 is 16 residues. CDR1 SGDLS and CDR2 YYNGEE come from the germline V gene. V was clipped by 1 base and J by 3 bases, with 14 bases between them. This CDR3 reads CASSVRPREYGNTIYF. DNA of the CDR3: TGTGCCAGCAGCGTACGTCCCAGGGAGTATGGAAACACCATATATTTT.

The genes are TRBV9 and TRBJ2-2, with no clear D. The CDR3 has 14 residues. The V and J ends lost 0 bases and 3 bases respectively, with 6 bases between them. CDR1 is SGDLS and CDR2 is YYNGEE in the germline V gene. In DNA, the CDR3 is TGTGCCAGCAGCGTAGCTTTAGACACCGGGGAGCTGTTTTTT. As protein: CASSVALDTGELFF.

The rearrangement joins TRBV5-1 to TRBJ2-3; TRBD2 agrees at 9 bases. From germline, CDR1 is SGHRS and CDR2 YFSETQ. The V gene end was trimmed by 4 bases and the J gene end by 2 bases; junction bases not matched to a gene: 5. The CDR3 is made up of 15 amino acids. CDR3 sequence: CASSAGGTNTDTQYF. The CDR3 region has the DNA TGCGCCAGCAGCGCGGGAGGGACCAACACAGATACGCAGTATTTT. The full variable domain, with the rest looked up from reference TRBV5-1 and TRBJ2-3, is KAGVTQTPRYLIKTRGQQVTLSCSPISGHRSVSWYQQTPGQGLQFLFEYFSETQRNKGNFPGRFSGRQFSNSRSEMNVSTLELGDSALYLCASSAGGTNTDTQYFGPGTRLTVL.

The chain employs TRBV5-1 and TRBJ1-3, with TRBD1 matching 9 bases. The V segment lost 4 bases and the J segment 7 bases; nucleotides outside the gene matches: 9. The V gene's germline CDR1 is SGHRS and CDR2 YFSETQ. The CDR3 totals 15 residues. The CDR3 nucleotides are TGCGCCAGCAGCCCGGACGGGACAGGGTCGAACACCATATATTTT. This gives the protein CASSPDGTGSNTIYF.

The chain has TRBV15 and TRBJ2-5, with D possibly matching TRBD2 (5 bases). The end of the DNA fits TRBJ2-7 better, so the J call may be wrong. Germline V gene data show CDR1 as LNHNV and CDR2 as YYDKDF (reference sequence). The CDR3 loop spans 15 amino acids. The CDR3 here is CATSRDRGITYEQYF. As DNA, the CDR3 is TGTGCCACCAGCAGAGACCGGGGAATTACCTACGAGCAGTACTTC.

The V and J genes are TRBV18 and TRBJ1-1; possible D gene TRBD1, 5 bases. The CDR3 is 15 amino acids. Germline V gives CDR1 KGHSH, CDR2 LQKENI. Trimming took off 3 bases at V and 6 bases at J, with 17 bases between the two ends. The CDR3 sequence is CASSPTNSGKPEAFF. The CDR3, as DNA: TGTGCCAGCTCACCGACAAATTCAGGGAAACCTGAAGCTTTCTTT.

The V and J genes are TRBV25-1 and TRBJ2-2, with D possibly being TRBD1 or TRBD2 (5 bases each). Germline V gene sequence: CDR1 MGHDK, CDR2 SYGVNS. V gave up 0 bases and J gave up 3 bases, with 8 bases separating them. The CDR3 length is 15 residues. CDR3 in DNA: TGTGCCAGCAGTGAATATGGGGACCACACCGGGGAGCTGTTTTTT. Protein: CASSEYGDHTGELFF.

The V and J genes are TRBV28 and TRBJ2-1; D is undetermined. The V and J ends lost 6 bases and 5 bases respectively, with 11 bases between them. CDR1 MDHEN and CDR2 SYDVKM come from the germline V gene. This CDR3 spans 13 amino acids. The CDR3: CASSSTPDNEQFF. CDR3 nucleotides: TGTGCCAGCAGCTCCACGCCGGACAATGAGCAGTTCTTC.

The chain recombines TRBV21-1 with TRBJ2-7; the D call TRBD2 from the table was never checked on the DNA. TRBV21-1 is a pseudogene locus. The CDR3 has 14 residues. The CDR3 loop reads CASSPRDFSYEQYF. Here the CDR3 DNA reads TGTGCCAGCAGCCCCCGGGACTTTTCCTACGAGCAGTACTTC.

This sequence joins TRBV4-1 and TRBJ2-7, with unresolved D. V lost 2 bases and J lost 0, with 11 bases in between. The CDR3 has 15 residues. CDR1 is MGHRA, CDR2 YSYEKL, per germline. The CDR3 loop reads CASSQPQPASYEQYF. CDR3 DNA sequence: TGCGCCAGCAGCCAACCCCAGCCGGCCTCCTACGAGCAGTACTTC.

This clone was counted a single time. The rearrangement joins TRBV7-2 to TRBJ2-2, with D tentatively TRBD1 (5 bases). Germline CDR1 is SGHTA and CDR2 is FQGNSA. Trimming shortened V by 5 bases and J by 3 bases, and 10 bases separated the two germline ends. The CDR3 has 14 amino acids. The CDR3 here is CASSRGFDTGELFF. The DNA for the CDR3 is TGTGCCAGCAGCAGGGGATTCGACACCGGGGAGCTGTTTTTT.

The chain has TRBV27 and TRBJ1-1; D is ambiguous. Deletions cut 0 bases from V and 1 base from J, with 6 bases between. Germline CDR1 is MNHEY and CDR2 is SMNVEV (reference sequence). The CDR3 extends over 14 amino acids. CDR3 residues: CASSLSGANTEAFF. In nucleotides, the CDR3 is TGTGCCAGCAGTTTATCAGGCGCGAACACTGAAGCTTTCTTT.

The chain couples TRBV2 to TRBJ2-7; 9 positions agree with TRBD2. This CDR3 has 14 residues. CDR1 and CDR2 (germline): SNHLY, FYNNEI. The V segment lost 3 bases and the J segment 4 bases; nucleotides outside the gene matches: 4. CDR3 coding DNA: TGTGCCAGCAGTGACGGCGGGAGGGGATACGAGCAGTACTTC. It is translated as CASSDGGRGYEQYF.

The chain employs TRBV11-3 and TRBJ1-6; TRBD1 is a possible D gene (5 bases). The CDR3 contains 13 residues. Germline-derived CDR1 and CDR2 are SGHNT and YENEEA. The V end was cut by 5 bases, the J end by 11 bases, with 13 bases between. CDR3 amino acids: CASSPRAGAPLHF. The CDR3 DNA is TGTGCCAGCAGCCCTAGAGCGGGGGCACCCCTCCACTTT. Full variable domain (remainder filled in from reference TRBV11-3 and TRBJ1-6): EAGVVQSPRYKIIEKKQPVAFWCNPISGHNTLYWYLQNLGQGPELLIRYENEEAVDDSQLPKDRFSAERLKGVDSTLKIQPAELGDSAVYLCASSPRAGAPLHFGNGTRLTVT.

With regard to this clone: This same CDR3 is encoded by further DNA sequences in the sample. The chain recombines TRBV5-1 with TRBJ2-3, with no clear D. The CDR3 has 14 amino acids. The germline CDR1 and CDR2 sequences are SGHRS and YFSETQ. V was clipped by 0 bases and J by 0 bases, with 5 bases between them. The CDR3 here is CASSLGQSTDTQYF. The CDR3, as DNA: TGCGCCAGCAGCTTGGGCCAGAGCACAGATACGCAGTATTTT.

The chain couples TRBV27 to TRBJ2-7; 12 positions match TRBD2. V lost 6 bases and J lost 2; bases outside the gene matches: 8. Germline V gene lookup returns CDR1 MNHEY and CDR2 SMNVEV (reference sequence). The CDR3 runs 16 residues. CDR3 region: CASRQGLAGETYEQYF. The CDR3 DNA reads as TGTGCCAGCAGACAGGGACTAGCGGGCGAGACCTACGAGCAGTACTTC.

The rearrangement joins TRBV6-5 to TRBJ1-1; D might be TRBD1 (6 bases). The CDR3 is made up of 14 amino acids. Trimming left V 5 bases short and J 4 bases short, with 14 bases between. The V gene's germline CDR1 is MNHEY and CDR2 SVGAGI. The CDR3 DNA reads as TGTGCCAGCAGTGCGACCATACAGGGCACTGAAGCTTTCTTT. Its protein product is CASSATIQGTEAFF.